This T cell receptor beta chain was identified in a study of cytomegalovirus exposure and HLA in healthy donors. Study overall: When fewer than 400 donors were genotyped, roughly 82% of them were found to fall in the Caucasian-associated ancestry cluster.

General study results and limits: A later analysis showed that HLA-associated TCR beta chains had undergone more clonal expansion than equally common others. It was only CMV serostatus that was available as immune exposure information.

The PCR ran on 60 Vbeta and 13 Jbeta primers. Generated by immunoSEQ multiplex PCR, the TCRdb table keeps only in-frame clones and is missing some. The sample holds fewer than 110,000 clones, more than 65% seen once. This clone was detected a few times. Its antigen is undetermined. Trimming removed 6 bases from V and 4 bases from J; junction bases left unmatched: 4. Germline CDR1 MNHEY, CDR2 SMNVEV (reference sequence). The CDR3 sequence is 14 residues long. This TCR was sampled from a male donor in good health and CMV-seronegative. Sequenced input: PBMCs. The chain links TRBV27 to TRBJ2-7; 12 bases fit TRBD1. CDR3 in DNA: TGTGCCAGCAGACCGGGACAGGGGGCTTACGAGCAGTACTTC. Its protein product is CASRPGQGAYEQYF.